This T cell receptor beta chain originates from a study of blood T cell repertoires in COVID-19. Study summary: The origin of the acute and convalescent COVID-19 samples was the United States, Italy and Spain.

The J segment lost 4 bases and the V segment lost 1 base, leaving 10 bases of the junction unmatched. Per the germline V gene, CDR1 is SGHNT and CDR2 is YYREEE (reference sequence). This CDR3 spans 16 amino acids. Generated by immunoSEQ multiplex PCR, the TCRdb table keeps only in-frame clones and is missing some. This table has around 230,000 clones, 75% to 90% appearing once. All enrollees were roughly 18 to 89 years old and from some 24 US areas. Sequenced sample: PBMCs or T cells enriched from blood (not recorded which). The receptor was derived from a woman in her forties with acute COVID-19. The chain links TRBV5-4 to TRBJ1-2; 7 bases map to TRBD1. The CDR3 region has the DNA TGTGCCAGCAGCTTGTGGCAGAGGGGGCTTACCTATGGCTACACCTTC. Translating gives CASSLWQRGLTYGYTF.